The 12 T cell receptor beta chains in this list originate from one sample, sequenced in a study of post-analysis software for immune sequencing data. Study findings and constraints: Four to six TRBV segments were significantly more frequent in patients than in controls. TRBV5-6, TRBV5-1 and TRBV20-1 were among these segments.

Their antigens are not known. Every TCR beta cDNA library bore unique molecular identifiers. TCRdb reprocessed the PCR reads with MiXCR, giving one entry per CDR3 protein. The sample has approximately 350,000 distinct CDR3 sequences; 30% to 45% are singletons. Sequenced material: blood. All receptors derive from a girl between 5 and 17 years old with multiple sclerosis.

This clonotype has a handful of counts. The chain is built from TRBV20-1 and TRBJ2-2, with 7 bases identical to TRBD1. This CDR3 contains 13 residues. The V segment lost 5 bases and the J segment 5 bases; nucleotides outside the gene matches: 5. From germline, CDR1 is DFQATT and CDR2 SNEGSKA (reference sequence). In DNA, the CDR3 is TGCAGTGCTCTATTGACAGGGACCGGGGAGCTGTTTTTT. Its protein product is CSALLTGTGELFF.

This clonotype was detected only a few times. This sequence joins TRBV5-1 and TRBJ1-1, with D perhaps matching TRBD1 (6 bases). CDR3 size: 16 residues. CDR1 is SGHRS and CDR2 is YFSETQ in the germline V gene. Deletions cut 0 bases from V and 0 bases from J, with 12 bases between. In DNA form, the CDR3 reads TGCGCCAGCAGCTTGGCCAAGGACAGCATGAACACTGAAGCTTTCTTT. Translated: CASSLAKDSMNTEAFF.

This clonotype appeared a few times. The chain carries TRBV28 and TRBJ2-3, with 12 bases identical to TRBD2. Germline loops: CDR1 MDHEN, CDR2 SYDVKM. The CDR3 length is 14 residues. The junction had 8 bases not matched to a gene; V was cut back by 10 bases and J by 6 bases. CDR3 bases: TGTGCCACCGAACTAGCGGGGGGTGGGGATACGCAGTATTTT. It translates to CATELAGGGDTQYF.

This clonotype was seen a handful of times. Here the CDR3 DNA reads TGTGCCAGCAGTTTCCACGGGGGAGGCAATCAGCCCCAGCATTTT. It encodes CASSFHGGGNQPQHF. The chain has TRBV27 and TRBJ1-5; D is perhaps TRBD1 (5 bases). Germline lookup yields CDR1 MNHEY and CDR2 SMNVEV (reference sequence). The length of the CDR3 is 15 residues. Trimming cost V 3 bases and J 2 bases, with 11 bases left between them.

The chain recombines TRBV24-1 with TRBJ2-7, with D perhaps matching TRBD1 (5 bases). Looked up from germline, CDR1 is KGHDR and CDR2 is SFDVKD. The CDR3 runs 13 residues. V dropped 5 bases and J dropped 5 bases, with 12 bases sitting between them. DNA for the CDR3: TGTGCCACCAGTGCCGCAGGGTCCCACGAGCAGTACTTC. Its translation is CATSAAGSHEQYF.

There are a few counts of this clonotype. J is TRBJ2-2 and V is TRBV4-3; D remains unclear. Trimming took off 0 bases at V and 3 bases at J, with 8 bases between the two ends. CDR3 length equals 15 residues. Germline CDR1 is LGHNA and CDR2 is YSLEER. The CDR3 is CASSQDWQYTGELFF. The CDR3 coding sequence is TGCGCCAGCAGCCAAGATTGGCAGTACACCGGGGAGCTGTTTTTT.

The chain has TRBV11-1 and TRBJ2-1; the match to TRBD2 covers 12 bases. This CDR3 spans 20 amino acids. Per the germline V gene, CDR1 is SGHAT and CDR2 is FQDESV (reference sequence). J gave up 6 bases and V 0 bases, and 15 bases lay outside the gene matches. The CDR3 loop reads CASSLALGLAGPKESNEQFF. The CDR3 bases are TGTGCCAGCAGCTTAGCGCTAGGACTAGCGGGGCCCAAGGAATCCAATGAGCAGTTCTTC.

Notes on this clonotype: A much more abundant neighbour one base away suggests this may be a read error. This rearrangement joins TRBV12-3 or TRBV12-4 to TRBJ2-7, with TRBD1 matching over 7 bases. There are 14 residues in the CDR3. V lost 5 bases, J lost 2 bases, and 6 bases stayed unmatched. DNA for the CDR3: TGTGCCAGCAGTCCAGGGACAGACCCCTACGAGCAGTACTTC. Translation gives CASSPGTDPYEQYF.

The chain employs TRBV9 and TRBJ1-6; no reliable D call. Trimming removed 8 bases at V and 8 bases at J, with 11 bases between. The CDR3 length is 12 residues. Germline CDR1 reads SGDLS; CDR2 reads YYNGEE. The CDR3: CASNNPDSPLHF. The CDR3 nucleotides read TGTGCCAGTAATAACCCCGATTCACCCCTCCACTTT.

The chain combines TRBV12-3 or TRBV12-4 with TRBJ2-7, with D perhaps TRBD1 (6 bases). The CDR3 sequence is 14 residues long. V was clipped by 6 bases and J by 6 bases, with 18 bases between them. The CDR3 reads CASRETGSSTEQYF. The CDR3 DNA follows: TGTGCCAGCAGAGAAACAGGGTCTTCTACCGAGCAGTACTTC.

The J gene is TRBJ2-3, the V gene TRBV20-1, with D possibly matching TRBD2 (6 bases). The length of the CDR3 is 13 residues. The V end was cut by 3 bases, the J end by 3 bases, with 10 bases between. Germline CDR1 reads DFQATT; CDR2 reads SNEGSKA (reference sequence). CDR3: CSASGGVTDTQYF. CDR3 sequence (DNA): TGCAGTGCTAGCGGGGGAGTAACAGATACGCAGTATTTT.

This chain links TRBV15 with TRBJ2-5; TRBD1 matches 7 bases. Germline CDR1 is LNHNV and CDR2 is YYDKDF (reference sequence). V shed 8 bases, J shed 5 bases, and the junction held 11 bases outside the gene matches. This CDR3 contains 14 residues. DNA of the CDR3: TGTGCCACCGGGAAGGGGGCGCCGAGGGAGACCCAGTACTTC. Protein product: CATGKGAPRETQYF.